Listed below are T cell receptor beta chains from one sample, sequenced in a study of cytomegalovirus exposure and HLA in healthy donors. Generated by immunoSEQ multiplex PCR, the TCRdb table keeps only in-frame clones and is missing some. The sample contains around 49,000 clones, roughly 80% of which appear only once. The sample taken for sequencing was PBMCs. The receptors were sampled from a man aged 25-40 years in good health and CMV-seropositive. CDR3s leave out the opening cysteine and the closing phenylalanine or tryptophan. A D gene is named only where the DNA matches it firmly. Expanded clones are given a class, and other clones once, few, many or no size at all.

clone_size j_call v_call d_call cdr3_aa
- TRBJ1-1 TRBV13 TRBD1 ASSPRDRAYTEAF
- TRBJ2-4 TRBV7-2 - ASSRGPGEGGNIQY
- TRBJ2-7 TRBV5-4 - ASSSMTGSNYEQY
- TRBJ1-1 TRBV11-2 - ASSLDVNRAGENTEAF
- TRBJ2-5 TRBV27 - ASSLGGETQETQY
few TRBJ2-3 TRBV11-2 - ASSLNSITDTQY
- TRBJ1-3 TRBV23-1 - ASDPTAGNTIY
- TRBJ2-7 TRBV5-6 - ASSPGSDEQY
few TRBJ1-3 TRBV30 TRBD1 AWTRDSISGNTIY
- TRBJ2-3 TRBV7-3 - ASSLGGTDTQY
- TRBJ2-3 TRBV5-4 - ASSLINKGTDTQY
- TRBJ2-1 TRBV29-1 TRBD2 SVRTSGRGEQF
- TRBJ2-5 TRBV2 TRBD2 ASSDQLAGEETQY
- TRBJ2-5 TRBV11-2 - ASSLLLRSTETQY
- TRBJ1-5 TRBV2 - ASSESGVPRQPQH
- TRBJ1-5 TRBV18 - ASSPEGAQVYSNQPQH
- TRBJ2-1 TRBV6-6 - ASMTKPNEQF
- TRBJ2-5 TRBV5-1 - ASSSLVTQETQY
- TRBJ2-3 TRBV4-2 - ASSQDGTGGPTDTQY
- TRBJ2-5 TRBV28 TRBD2 ASGKWRAGGNQETQY
- TRBJ1-3 TRBV6-5 - ASSYSSLGNTIY
- TRBJ2-1 TRBV29-1 - SVEGGQSTYNEQF
once TRBJ2-5 TRBV6-1 TRBD1 ASSEVKGSTGGTEAQY
- TRBJ2-7 TRBV30 TRBD1 AWSPGQGNEQY
- TRBJ2-5 TRBV5-6 - ASSRRGWLGETQY
once TRBJ1-1 TRBV13 - ASSLYVGNTEAF